The TCR beta chain under discussion was sequenced for a study of vaccination and CD4 T cells after COVID-19. Study at large: Vaccinees got either two BNT162b2 doses or two mRNA-1273 doses.

From germline, CDR1 is SGHAT and CDR2 FQNNGV. There are 15 residues in the CDR3. V dropped 2 bases and J dropped 0 bases, with 9 bases sitting between them. On this clonotype itself: Its antigen remains unidentified.

Treatment specified: approximately 9-day PBMC culture with coronavirus spike peptide pools or control peptides (ViraFEST assay). CD4+ T cells that came from the unexposed donor were collected before the COVID-19 pandemic (2011-2018). Sequenced with the Oncomine TCR Beta short-read assay was DNA taken from cultured CD4+ T cells. MiXCR, applied by TCRdb to the PCR reads, yields one record per CDR3 protein. This sample has just over 7,000 distinct CDR3 sequences; approximately 46% occur once, and the top ten carry about a third. V usage is TRBV11-2 and J usage is TRBJ2-3; D gene uncertain. The source is a human donor in good health. The sample taken for sequencing was CD4+ T cells from blood, cultured in vitro. In DNA form, the CDR3 reads TGTGCCAGCAGCTTACAGCCCACTAGCACAGATACGCAGTATTTT. As protein: CASSLQPTSTDTQYF.